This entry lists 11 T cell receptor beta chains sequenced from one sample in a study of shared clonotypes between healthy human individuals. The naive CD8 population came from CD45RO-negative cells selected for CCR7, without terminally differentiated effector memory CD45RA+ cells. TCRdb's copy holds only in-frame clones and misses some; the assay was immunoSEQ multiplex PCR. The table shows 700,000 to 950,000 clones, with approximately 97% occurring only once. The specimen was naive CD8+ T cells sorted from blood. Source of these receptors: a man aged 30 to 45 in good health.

The CDR3 here is CASSVRDRGRDEKLFF. The CDR3 nucleotides read TGTGCCAGCAGCGTCCGGGACAGAGGGCGTGATGAAAAACTGTTTTTT. The genes are TRBV5-4 and TRBJ1-4, with TRBD1 identical over 7 bases. There are 16 residues in the CDR3. V shed 4 bases, J shed 6 bases, and the junction held 12 bases outside the gene matches. CDR1 is SGHNT and CDR2 is YYREEE in the germline V gene (reference sequence).

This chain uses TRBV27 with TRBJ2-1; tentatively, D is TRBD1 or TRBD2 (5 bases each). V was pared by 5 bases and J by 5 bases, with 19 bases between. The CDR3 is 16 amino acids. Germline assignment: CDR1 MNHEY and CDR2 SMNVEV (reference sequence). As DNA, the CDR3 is TGTGCCAGCAGTCTGCCGGGGCGGGTAAGGAACAATGAGCAGTTCTTC. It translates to CASSLPGRVRNNEQFF.

This CDR3 reads CASSREYLNEAFF. The CDR3, as DNA: TGTGCCAGTAGTAGAGAATACTTAAATGAAGCTTTCTTT. This chain joins TRBV19 and TRBJ1-1; no reliable D call. V was trimmed by 4 bases and J by 7 bases, leaving 13 bases between them. The V gene's germline CDR1 is LNHDA and CDR2 SQIVND (reference sequence). The CDR3 sequence is 13 residues long.

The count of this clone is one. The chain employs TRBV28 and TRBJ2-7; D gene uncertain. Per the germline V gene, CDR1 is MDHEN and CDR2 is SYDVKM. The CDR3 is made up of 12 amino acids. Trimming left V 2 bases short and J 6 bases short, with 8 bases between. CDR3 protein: CASSLGFSEQYF. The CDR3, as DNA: TGTGCCAGCAGTTTAGGTTTCAGCGAGCAGTACTTC.

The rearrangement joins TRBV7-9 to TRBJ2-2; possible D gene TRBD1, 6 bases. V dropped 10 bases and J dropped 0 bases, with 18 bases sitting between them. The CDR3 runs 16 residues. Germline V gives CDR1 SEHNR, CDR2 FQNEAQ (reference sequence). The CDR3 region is CATSLHRDTNTGELFF. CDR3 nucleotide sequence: TGTGCCACCTCCCTCCACCGGGACACGAACACCGGGGAGCTGTTTTTT.

The CDR3 bases are TGTGCCAGCAGCGATACCCGAACTTCGACTGATAGCGGGGTCAATGAGCAGTTCTTC. Encoded protein: CASSDTRTSTDSGVNEQFF. The V gene is TRBV7-9, the J gene TRBJ2-1, with 8 nucleotides matching TRBD2. Germline V CDR1 and CDR2: SEHNR, FQNEAQ (reference sequence). The CDR3 is 19 residues long. V shed 5 bases, J shed 6 bases, and the junction held 21 bases outside the gene matches.

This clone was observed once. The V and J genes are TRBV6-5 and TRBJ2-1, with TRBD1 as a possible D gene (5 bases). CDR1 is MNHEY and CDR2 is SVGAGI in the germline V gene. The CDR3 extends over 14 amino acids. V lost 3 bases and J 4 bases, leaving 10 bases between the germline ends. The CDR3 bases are TGTGCCAGCAGTTATATCGACAGTTACAATGAGCAGTTCTTC. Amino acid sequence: CASSYIDSYNEQFF.

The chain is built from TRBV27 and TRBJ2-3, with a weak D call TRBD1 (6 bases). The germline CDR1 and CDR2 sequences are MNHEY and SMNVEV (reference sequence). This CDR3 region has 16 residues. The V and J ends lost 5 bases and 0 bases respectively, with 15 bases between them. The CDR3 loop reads CASSRTDITSTDTQYF. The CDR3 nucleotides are TGTGCCAGCAGTCGGACAGACATCACTAGCACAGATACGCAGTATTTT.

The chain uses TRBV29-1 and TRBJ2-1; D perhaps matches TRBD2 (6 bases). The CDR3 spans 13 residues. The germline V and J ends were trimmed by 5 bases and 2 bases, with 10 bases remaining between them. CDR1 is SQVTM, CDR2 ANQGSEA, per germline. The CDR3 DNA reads TGCAGCGTTACCACTAGCACCTACAATGAGCAGTTCTTC. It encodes CSVTTSTYNEQFF.

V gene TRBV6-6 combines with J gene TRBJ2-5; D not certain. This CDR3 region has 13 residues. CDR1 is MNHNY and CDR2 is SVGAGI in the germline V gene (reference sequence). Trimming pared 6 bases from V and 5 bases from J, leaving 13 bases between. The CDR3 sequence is CASSPGPFETQYF. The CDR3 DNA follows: TGTGCCAGCAGCCCCGGCCCCTTCGAGACCCAGTACTTC.

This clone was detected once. CDR3 DNA: TGTGCCAGCAGCGAGGACGGGAGCTCCTACAATGAGCAGTTCTTC. Encoded protein: CASSEDGSSYNEQFF. The chain employs TRBV7-7 and TRBJ2-1, with a possible D match to TRBD2 (6 bases). This CDR3 has 15 residues. Deletions cut 5 bases from V and 0 bases from J, with 11 bases between. Per germline, CDR1 SSHAT and CDR2 FNYEAQ (reference sequence).